The 32 T cell receptor beta chains below come from one sample, sequenced in a study of cytotoxic CD8 clonotypes in ibrutinib-treated CLL. Repertoires were generated with immunoSEQ multiplex PCR, while TCRdb's copy carries only in-frame clones and drops some. The sample has about 130,000 clones; around three quarters are singletons. This sample comprised PBMCs, obtained after 12 months of ibrutinib treatment. These receptors were obtained from a human donor with chronic lymphocytic leukemia.

The chain is built from TRBV19 and TRBJ1-4; D not resolved. The CDR3 is 14 amino acids. Per germline, CDR1 LNHDA and CDR2 SQIVND (reference sequence). V was trimmed by 7 bases and J by 2 bases, leaving 11 bases between them. CDR3 sequence reads: CASTVEYTNEKLFF. In DNA form, the CDR3 reads TGTGCCAGTACCGTAGAGTATACTAATGAAAAACTGTTTTTT.

DNA of the CDR3: TGTGCCAGCAGCTTAGGAGCGGGAGGTGAGCAGTTCTTC. Translating it yields CASSLGAGGEQFF. The gene calls are TRBV7-2 and TRBJ2-1; 9 nucleotides line up with TRBD2. Trimming took 1 base from V and 9 from J; bases not matched to a gene: 1. This CDR3 has 13 residues. Germline values: CDR1 SGHTA, CDR2 FQGNSA.

The chain has TRBV11-2 and TRBJ1-4; 7 nucleotides agree with TRBD1. Losses at the gene ends were 6 bases for V and 11 bases for J; bases not matched to a gene: 15. The CDR3 totals 15 residues. In germline, CDR1 is SGHAT, CDR2 FQNNGV. In DNA form, the CDR3 reads TGTGCCAGCAGAACAAACCGGGACAGAAAGGGGAAACTGTTTTTT. As protein: CASRTNRDRKGKLFF.

The V and J genes are TRBV29-1 and TRBJ1-1; D is uncertain. The V end lost 4 bases, the J end lost 2 bases, and 20 bases lay between the germline ends. Germline V lookup: CDR1 SQVTM, CDR2 ANQGSEA. The CDR3 length is 16 residues. CDR3 nucleotides: TGCAGCGTTGTCCCTATGGGAGGGTCGTCAAACACTGAAGCTTTCTTT. The encoded protein is CSVVPMGGSSNTEAFF.

The chain carries TRBV5-4 and TRBJ1-2; D is unclear. CDR3 length equals 13 residues. V was cut by 4 bases and J by 2 bases, with 9 bases left in between. Germline V lookup: CDR1 SGHNT, CDR2 YYREEE (reference sequence). This CDR3 reads CASSQDGNYGYTF. The DNA of the CDR3 is TGTGCCAGCAGCCAGGACGGAAACTATGGCTACACCTTC.

This chain connects TRBV7-8 to TRBJ2-1; D call uncertain. V lost 5 bases, J lost 7 bases, and 6 bases lay in between. CDR3 length: 11 amino acids. CDR1 and CDR2 (germline): SGHVS, FQNEAQ. This chain's CDR3 is CASSVVNEQFF. The DNA for the CDR3 is TGTGCCAGCAGCGTAGTAAATGAGCAGTTCTTC.

The rearrangement uses TRBV7-6 and TRBJ2-2; D is possibly TRBD1 or TRBD2 (5 bases each). V was clipped by 5 bases and J by 4 bases, with 17 bases between them. The CDR3 runs 16 residues. Germline V gives CDR1 SGHVS, CDR2 FNYEAQ. Here the CDR3 DNA reads TGTGCCAGCAGCCGATCAACGCGAGGGGTCACCGGGGAGCTGTTTTTT. Protein: CASSRSTRGVTGELFF.

The chain couples TRBV19 to TRBJ1-2; D perhaps matches TRBD1 (6 bases). Germline CDR1 LNHDA, CDR2 SQIVND (reference sequence). The V and J ends lost 5 bases and 4 bases respectively, with 20 bases between them. The CDR3 spans 16 residues. The CDR3 spells CASSFVSRTEVYGYTF. CDR3 sequence (DNA): TGTGCCAGTAGTTTTGTCAGTCGGACAGAGGTCTATGGCTACACCTTC.

The rearrangement uses TRBV29-1 and TRBJ2-1; D is unclear. Germline CDR1 is SQVTM and CDR2 is ANQGSEA. The CDR3 has 15 residues. V was trimmed by 0 bases and J by 0 bases, leaving 9 bases between them. The CDR3 nucleotides read TGCAGCGTTGAAGATCGAAGTTTCTCCTACAATGAGCAGTTCTTC. Translated, it gives CSVEDRSFSYNEQFF.

The chain links TRBV5-1 to TRBJ1-2; D is uncertain. This CDR3 is 14 amino acids long. The ends were cut back, 0 bases at V and 2 bases at J, with 8 bases in the middle. CDR1 and CDR2 from the germline V gene are SGHRS and YFSETQ. The CDR3 nucleotides are TGCGCCAGCAGCTTGGAGGGAGAGAACTATGGCTACACCTTC. Translation gives CASSLEGENYGYTF.

This clone was counted between two and nine times. This chain connects TRBV4-1 to TRBJ1-2; the D is unclear. The V end lost 3 bases, the J end lost 4 bases, and 9 bases lay between the germline ends. Germline assignment: CDR1 MGHRA and CDR2 YSYEKL. The CDR3 is 13 amino acids. CDR3 sequence: CASSQVDRYGYTF. CDR3 coding DNA: TGCGCCAGCAGCCAGGTAGATCGCTATGGCTACACCTTC.

J is TRBJ2-2 and V is TRBV27; D unclear. The CDR3 spans 13 residues. CDR1 and CDR2 from the germline V gene are MNHEY and SMNVEV (reference sequence). V lost 6 bases and J 4 bases, leaving 9 bases between the germline ends. CDR3: CASRLVSTGELFF. The CDR3 DNA sequence: TGTGCCAGCAGGCTTGTTAGCACCGGGGAGCTGTTTTTT.

This chain joins TRBV5-1 and TRBJ2-7; 13 bases map to TRBD2. The V gene end was trimmed by 4 bases and the J gene end by 3 bases; junction bases not matched to a gene: 4. CDR1 and CDR2 from the germline V gene are SGHRS and YFSETQ. This CDR3 comprises 15 residues. This CDR3 is CASSAGTSGNYEQYF. CDR3 sequence (DNA): TGCGCCAGCAGCGCCGGGACTAGCGGGAACTACGAGCAGTACTTC.

The V call is TRBV7-9, the J call TRBJ2-5, with D unresolved. The CDR3 is 14 residues long. Germline CDR1 SEHNR, CDR2 FQNEAQ (reference sequence). The V end was cut by 5 bases, the J end by 1 base, with 11 bases between. The CDR3 is CASSPPQRQETQYF. CDR3 bases: TGTGCCAGCAGCCCTCCCCAGCGCCAAGAGACCCAGTACTTC.

The chain recombines TRBV13 with TRBJ2-2; D call uncertain. This CDR3 is built from 14 residues. Germline loops: CDR1 PRHDT, CDR2 FYEKMQ (reference sequence). Trimming stripped 0 bases from V and 1 base from J, with 3 bases between. The CDR3 reads CASSLGLNTGELFF. The CDR3 DNA sequence: TGTGCCAGCAGCTTAGGCCTGAACACCGGGGAGCTGTTTTTT.

The chain carries TRBV5-1 and TRBJ2-7; TRBD1 matches 10 bases. Trimming at V came to 0 bases and at J to 7 bases, leaving 4 bases not matched to a gene. Germline CDR1 and CDR2: SGHRS and YFSETQ. This CDR3 contains 14 residues. In DNA form, the CDR3 reads TGCGCCAGCAGCTTGGCCGACAGGGGGCAAGAGCAGTACTTC. Translated: CASSLADRGQEQYF.

The CDR3 nucleotides are TGTGCCAGCAGCGCAGAGGGTGGCAGAACTAACTATGGCTACACCTTC. The encoded protein is CASSAEGGRTNYGYTF. The chain carries TRBV11-2 and TRBJ1-2; no reliable D call. This CDR3 spans 16 amino acids. Trimming pared 5 bases from V and 0 bases from J, leaving 16 bases between. Germline V gives CDR1 SGHAT, CDR2 FQNNGV.

The gene calls are TRBV19 and TRBJ2-1; D uncertain. The CDR3 length is 17 residues. V shed 0 bases and J shed 0 bases, with 12 bases lying between them. Germline V gene data show CDR1 as LNHDA and CDR2 as SQIVND (reference sequence). This CDR3 is CASSIDLAPSSYNEQFF. CDR3 DNA sequence: TGTGCCAGTAGTATAGACTTAGCACCGAGCTCCTACAATGAGCAGTTCTTC.

The chain is built from TRBV11-2 and TRBJ1-5; D remains unclear. The CDR3 covers 13 residues. The germline V gene has CDR1 SGHAT and CDR2 FQNNGV. V gave up 0 bases and J gave up 7 bases, with 7 bases separating them. CDR3 in amino acids: CASSLDLEQPQHF. DNA of the CDR3: TGTGCCAGCAGCTTAGATTTAGAGCAGCCCCAGCATTTT.

The V gene is TRBV7-2, the J gene TRBJ2-1; D not resolved. The germline gives CDR1 SGHTA, CDR2 FQGNSA. This CDR3 has 11 residues. V shed 3 bases and J shed 12 bases, with 9 bases lying between them. CDR3 nucleotides: TGTGCCAGCAGCTTCGGCAGTGGGCAGTTCTTC. It codes for CASSFGSGQFF.

The CDR3 bases are TGTGCCAGCAGCTCGCTAGCGGGGAATTGGGAGACCCAGTACTTC. It specifies CASSSLAGNWETQYF. The chain carries TRBV7-2 and TRBJ2-5, with 9 positions matching TRBD2. The J segment lost 5 bases and the V segment lost 4 bases, leaving 8 bases of the junction unmatched. Per germline, CDR1 SGHTA and CDR2 FQGNSA. The CDR3 covers 15 residues.

The chain carries TRBV5-4 and TRBJ2-7; 7 nucleotides agree with TRBD2. Germline CDR1 SGHNT, CDR2 YYREEE (reference sequence). V trimming: 0 bases; J trimming: 3 bases; junction bases outside the gene matches: 6. This CDR3 has 15 residues. The CDR3 region is CASSLVAGAHYEQYF. CDR3 sequence (DNA): TGTGCCAGCAGCTTGGTTGCGGGAGCTCACTACGAGCAGTACTTC. The full variable domain, with the rest looked up from reference TRBV5-4 and TRBJ2-7, is ETGVTQSPTHLIKTRGQQVTLRCSSQSGHNTVSWYQQALGQGPQFIFQYYREEENGRGNFPPRFSGLQFPNYSSELNVNALELDDSALYLCASSLVAGAHYEQYFGPGTRLTVT.

This clone has more than one count but fewer than ten. CDR3 region: CASSQIQGRFSYEQYF. DNA of the CDR3: TGTGCCAGCAGCCAAATACAGGGCCGCTTCTCCTACGAGCAGTACTTC. The chain joins TRBV28 to TRBJ2-7, with D possibly TRBD1 on 6 matching bases. Germline V CDR1 and CDR2: MDHEN, SYDVKM. CDR3 length equals 16 residues. With 6 bases removed from V and 0 bases from J, the gap between germline ends came to 18 bases. The variable domain in full, with the rest retrieved from reference TRBV28 and TRBJ2-7, is DVKVTQSSRYLVKRTGEKVFLECVQDMDHENMFWYRQDPGLGLRLIYFSYDVKMKEKGDIPEGYSVSREKKERFSLILESASTNQTSMYLCASSQIQGRFSYEQYFGPGTRLTVT.

The CDR3 nucleotides read TGTGCCAGTAGATTGTCTAGCGGGTACACCGGGGAGCTGTTTTTT. Its translation: CASRLSSGYTGELFF. This sequence joins TRBV19 and TRBJ2-2, with TRBD2 matching 8 bases. CDR3 length equals 15 residues. Germline assignment: CDR1 LNHDA and CDR2 SQIVND (reference sequence). V lost 6 bases and J lost 3; bases outside the gene matches: 6.

This clone was detected only a few times. The chain couples TRBV7-9 to TRBJ2-7; TRBD1 agrees at 7 bases. There are 12 residues in the CDR3. The V and J ends lost 10 bases and 2 bases, in that order; junction bases with no gene match: 5. Germline V CDR1 and CDR2: SEHNR, FQNEAQ (reference sequence). The CDR3 loop reads CATRQGPYEQYF. The DNA of the CDR3 is TGTGCCACAAGACAGGGCCCCTACGAGCAGTACTTC.

V gene TRBV15 combines with J gene TRBJ2-1; 7 nucleotides match TRBD1. Trimming took 3 bases from V and 10 from J; bases not matched to a gene: 3. In germline, CDR1 is LNHNV, CDR2 YYDKDF (reference sequence). The CDR3 contains 12 residues. CDR3 sequence reads: CATSSRTGEQFF. The CDR3 region has the DNA TGTGCCACCAGCAGCCGGACAGGAGAGCAGTTCTTC.

This chain connects TRBV11-2 to TRBJ2-5; TRBD2 might be the D (6 bases). V was pared by 2 bases and J by 4 bases, with 17 bases between. The CDR3 loop spans 16 amino acids. Germline assignment: CDR1 SGHAT and CDR2 FQNNGV. The DNA of the CDR3 is TGTGCCAGCAGCTTATCGGCGGGGCGTGTAGTAGAGACCCAGTACTTC. This encodes CASSLSAGRVVETQYF.

The CDR3 loop is CATSRGRQETQYF. DNA of the CDR3: TGTGCCACCAGCAGAGGGAGACAAGAGACCCAGTACTTC. The chain has TRBV15 and TRBJ2-5; D unclear. Per the germline V gene, CDR1 is LNHNV and CDR2 is YYDKDF (reference sequence). The CDR3 length is 13 residues. Trimming left V 1 base short and J 2 bases short, with 5 bases between.

The J gene is TRBJ2-5, the V gene TRBV7-8; 7 bases align to TRBD1. With V trimmed by 5 bases and J by 4 bases, 7 bases remained unmatched. Germline-derived CDR1 and CDR2 are SGHVS and FQNEAQ. This CDR3 has 14 residues. This chain's CDR3 is CASSPEQGPETQYF. CDR3 nucleotides: TGTGCCAGCAGCCCTGAACAGGGGCCAGAGACCCAGTACTTC.

This rearrangement joins TRBV25-1 to TRBJ2-1, with TRBD1 matching over 8 bases. With 6 bases clipped from V and 5 bases from J, the junction kept 6 bases outside the gene matches. The CDR3 loop spans 14 amino acids. Germline-derived CDR1 and CDR2 are MGHDK and SYGVNS. CDR3 coding DNA: TGTGCCAGCAGAATGGACAGGGCGAACAATGAGCAGTTCTTC. As protein: CASRMDRANNEQFF.

The chain recombines TRBV7-4 with TRBJ2-7; 8 bases map to TRBD1. The CDR3 length is 15 residues. Germline values: CDR1 SGHVT, CDR2 SQSDAQ. V was clipped by 5 bases and J by 5 bases; unmatched bases: 11. The CDR3 loop reads CASSPQPRGRHEQYF. As DNA, the CDR3 is TGTGCCAGCAGCCCCCAACCCAGGGGGCGCCACGAGCAGTACTTC.

The chain has TRBV29-1 and TRBJ2-3, with 8 bases fitting TRBD2. The J segment lost 2 bases and the V segment lost 4 bases, leaving 5 bases of the junction unmatched. CDR1 and CDR2 (germline): SQVTM, ANQGSEA. This CDR3 has 14 amino acids. The CDR3 sequence is CSVVTSGSTDTQYF. The CDR3 DNA reads as TGCAGCGTTGTTACTAGCGGATCCACAGATACGCAGTATTTT.